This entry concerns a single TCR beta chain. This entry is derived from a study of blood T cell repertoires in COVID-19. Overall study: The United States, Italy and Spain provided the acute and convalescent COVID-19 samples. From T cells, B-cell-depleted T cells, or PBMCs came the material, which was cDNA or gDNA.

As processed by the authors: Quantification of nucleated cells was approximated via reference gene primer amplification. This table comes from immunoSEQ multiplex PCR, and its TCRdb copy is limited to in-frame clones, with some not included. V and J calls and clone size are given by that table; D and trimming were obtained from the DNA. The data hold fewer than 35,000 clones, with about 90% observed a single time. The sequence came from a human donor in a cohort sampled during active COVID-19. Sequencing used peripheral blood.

The CDR3 DNA is TGTGCCAGCAGCTTAGAACAGGGATATTCACCCCTCCACTTT. Translated: CASSLEQGYSPLHF. The chain has TRBV7-2 and TRBJ1-6, with a weak D call TRBD1 (6 bases). V lost 1 base to trimming and J lost 8 bases, with 9 bases between them. Germline V gene lookup returns CDR1 SGHTA and CDR2 FQGNSA. This CDR3 is 14 amino acids long.